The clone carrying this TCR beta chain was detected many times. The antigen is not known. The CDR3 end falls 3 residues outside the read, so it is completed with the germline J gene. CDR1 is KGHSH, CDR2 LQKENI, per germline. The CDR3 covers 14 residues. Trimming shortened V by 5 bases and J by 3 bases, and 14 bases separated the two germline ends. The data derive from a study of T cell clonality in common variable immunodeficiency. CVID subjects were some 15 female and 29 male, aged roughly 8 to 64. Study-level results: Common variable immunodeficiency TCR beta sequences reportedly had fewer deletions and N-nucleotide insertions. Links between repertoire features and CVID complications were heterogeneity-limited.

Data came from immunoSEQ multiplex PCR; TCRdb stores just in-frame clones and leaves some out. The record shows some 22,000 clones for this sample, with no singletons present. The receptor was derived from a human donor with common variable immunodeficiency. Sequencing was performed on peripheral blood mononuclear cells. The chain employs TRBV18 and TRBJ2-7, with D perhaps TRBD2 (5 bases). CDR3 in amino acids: CASSSAGRNYEQYF. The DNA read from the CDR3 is TGTGCCAGCTCATCCGCGGGTCGCAACTACGAG.